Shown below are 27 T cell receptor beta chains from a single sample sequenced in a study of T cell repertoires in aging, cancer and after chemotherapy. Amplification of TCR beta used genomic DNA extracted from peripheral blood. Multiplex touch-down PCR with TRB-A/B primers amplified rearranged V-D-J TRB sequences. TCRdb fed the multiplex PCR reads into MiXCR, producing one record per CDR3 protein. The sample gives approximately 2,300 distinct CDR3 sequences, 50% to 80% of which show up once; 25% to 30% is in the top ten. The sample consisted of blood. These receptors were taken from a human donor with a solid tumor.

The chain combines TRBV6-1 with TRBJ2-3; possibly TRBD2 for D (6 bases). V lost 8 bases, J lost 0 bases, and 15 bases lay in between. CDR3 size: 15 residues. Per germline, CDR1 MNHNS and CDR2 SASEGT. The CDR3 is CASGYGTLSTDTQYF. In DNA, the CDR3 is TGTGCCAGCGGATACGGGACTCTAAGCACAGATACGCAGTATTTT.

In nucleotides, the CDR3 is TGTGCCAGTACCTCGGTTGGGGAGTTAAACACCATATATTTT. Translation: CASTSVGELNTIYF. This chain joins TRBV19 and TRBJ1-3; D is unresolved. The length of the CDR3 is 14 residues. Germline values: CDR1 LNHDA, CDR2 SQIVND (reference sequence). Trimming left V 7 bases short and J 6 bases short, with 16 bases between.

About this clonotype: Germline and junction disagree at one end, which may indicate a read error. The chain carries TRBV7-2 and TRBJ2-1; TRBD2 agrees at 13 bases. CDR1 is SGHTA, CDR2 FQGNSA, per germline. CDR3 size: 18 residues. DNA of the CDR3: TGTGACAGCAGCCCAGGACTAGCGGGAGTAGGAAGTCGCAATGAGCAGTTCTTC. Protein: CDSSPGLAGVGSRNEQFF.

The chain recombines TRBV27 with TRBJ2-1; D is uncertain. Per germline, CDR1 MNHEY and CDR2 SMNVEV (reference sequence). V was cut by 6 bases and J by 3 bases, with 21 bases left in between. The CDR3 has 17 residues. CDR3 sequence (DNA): TGTGCCAGCAGCTTTGATCACGGCACCGATCACTACAATGAGCAGTTCTTC. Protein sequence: CASSFDHGTDHYNEQFF.

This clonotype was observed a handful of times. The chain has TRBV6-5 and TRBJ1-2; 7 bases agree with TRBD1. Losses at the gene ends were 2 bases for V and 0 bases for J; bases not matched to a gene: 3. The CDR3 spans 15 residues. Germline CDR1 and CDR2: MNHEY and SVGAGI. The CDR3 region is CASSYTGATNYGYTF. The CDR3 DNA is TGTGCCAGCAGTTACACAGGGGCTACTAACTATGGCTACACCTTC.

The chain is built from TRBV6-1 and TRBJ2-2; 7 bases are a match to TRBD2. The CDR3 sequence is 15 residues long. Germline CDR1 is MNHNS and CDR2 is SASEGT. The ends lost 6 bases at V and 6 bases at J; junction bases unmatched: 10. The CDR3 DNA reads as TGTGCCAGCAGGGATTACGGGACTAAATCCGGGGAGCTGTTTTTT. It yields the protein CASRDYGTKSGELFF.

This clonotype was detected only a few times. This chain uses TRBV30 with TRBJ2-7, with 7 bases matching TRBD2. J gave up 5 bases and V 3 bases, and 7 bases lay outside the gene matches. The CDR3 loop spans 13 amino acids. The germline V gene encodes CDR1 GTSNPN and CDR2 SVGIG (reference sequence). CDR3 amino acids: CAWSGGRGHEQYF. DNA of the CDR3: TGTGCCTGGAGCGGCGGGAGAGGTCACGAGCAGTACTTC.

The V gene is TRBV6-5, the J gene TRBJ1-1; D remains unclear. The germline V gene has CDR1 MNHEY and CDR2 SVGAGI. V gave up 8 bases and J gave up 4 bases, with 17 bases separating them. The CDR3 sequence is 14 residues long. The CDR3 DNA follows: TGTGCCAGCTCTCCCGGTTCGTGGGGCACTGAAGCTTTCTTT. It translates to CASSPGSWGTEAFF.

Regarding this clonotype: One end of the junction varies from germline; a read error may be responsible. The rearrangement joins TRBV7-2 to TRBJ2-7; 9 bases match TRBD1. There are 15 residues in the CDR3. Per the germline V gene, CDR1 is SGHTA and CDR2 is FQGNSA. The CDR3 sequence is CASSLFGTGPYEQYF. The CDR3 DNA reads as TGCGCCAGCAGTCTCTTCGGGACAGGGCCCTACGAGCAGTACTTC.

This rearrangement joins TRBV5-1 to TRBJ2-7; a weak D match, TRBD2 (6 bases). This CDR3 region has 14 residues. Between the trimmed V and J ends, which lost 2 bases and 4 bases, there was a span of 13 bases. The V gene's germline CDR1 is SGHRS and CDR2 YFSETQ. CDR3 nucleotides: TGCGCCAGCAGCTTTGGGCTAGCGAGTTACGAGCAGTACTTC. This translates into CASSFGLASYEQYF.

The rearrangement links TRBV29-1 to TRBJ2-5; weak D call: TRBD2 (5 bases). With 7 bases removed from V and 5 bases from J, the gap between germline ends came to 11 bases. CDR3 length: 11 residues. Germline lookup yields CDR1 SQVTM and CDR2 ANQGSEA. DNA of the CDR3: TGCAGCGGTGGCTCGGGGGAGACCCAGTACTTC. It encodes CSGGSGETQYF.

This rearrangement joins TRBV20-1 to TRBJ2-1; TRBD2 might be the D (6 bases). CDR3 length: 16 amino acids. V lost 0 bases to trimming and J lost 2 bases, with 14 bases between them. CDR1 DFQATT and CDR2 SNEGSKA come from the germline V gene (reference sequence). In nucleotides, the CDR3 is TGCAGTGCTAGAGATCTTCAGCGGGCAGCCTACAATGAGCAGTTCTTC. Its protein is CSARDLQRAAYNEQFF.

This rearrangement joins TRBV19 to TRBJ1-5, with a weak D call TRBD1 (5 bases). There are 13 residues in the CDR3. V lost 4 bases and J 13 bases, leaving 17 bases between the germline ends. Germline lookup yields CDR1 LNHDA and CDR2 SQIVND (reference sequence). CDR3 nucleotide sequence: TGTGCCAGTAGTACCCCCGGGACCGACTTTCAGCATTTT. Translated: CASSTPGTDFQHF.

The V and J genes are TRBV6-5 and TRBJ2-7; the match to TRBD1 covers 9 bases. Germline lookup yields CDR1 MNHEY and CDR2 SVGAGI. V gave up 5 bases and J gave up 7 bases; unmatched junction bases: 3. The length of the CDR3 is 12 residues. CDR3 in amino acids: CASSRTGAEQYF. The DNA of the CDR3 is TGTGCCAGCAGTCGGACAGGGGCAGAGCAGTACTTC.

Here the CDR3 DNA reads TGTGCCAGCAGCTTGGTCGTTGACTCCGAGCAGTACTTC. Amino acid sequence: CASSLVVDSEQYF. The rearrangement uses TRBV7-2 and TRBJ2-7, with D hard to call. CDR1 is SGHTA, CDR2 FQGNSA, per germline. This CDR3 has 13 residues. V shed 3 bases and J shed 6 bases, with 12 bases lying between them.

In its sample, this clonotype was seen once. The CDR3, as DNA: TGTGCCAGCAGCTCCGAGGGGGGAGGACCATACGAGCAGTACTTC. Translated: CASSSEGGGPYEQYF. V and J are TRBV7-2 and TRBJ2-7, with D perhaps TRBD1 or TRBD2 (6 bases each). Germline lookup yields CDR1 SGHTA and CDR2 FQGNSA. The CDR3 extends over 15 amino acids. V was clipped by 4 bases and J by 4 bases, with 17 bases between them.

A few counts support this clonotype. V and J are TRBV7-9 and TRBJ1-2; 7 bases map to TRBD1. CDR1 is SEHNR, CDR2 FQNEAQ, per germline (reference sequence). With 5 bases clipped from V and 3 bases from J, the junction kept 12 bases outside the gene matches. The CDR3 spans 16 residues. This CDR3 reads CASSVAPGQFYYGYTF. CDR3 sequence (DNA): TGTGCCAGCAGCGTCGCCCCGGGACAGTTTTACTATGGCTACACCTTC.

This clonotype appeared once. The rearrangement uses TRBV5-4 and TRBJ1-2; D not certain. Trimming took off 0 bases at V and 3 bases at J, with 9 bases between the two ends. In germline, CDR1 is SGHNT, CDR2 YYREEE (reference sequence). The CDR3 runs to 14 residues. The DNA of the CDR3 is TGTGCCAGCAGCTTGGGCCTTGGCGACTATGGCTACACCTTC. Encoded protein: CASSLGLGDYGYTF.

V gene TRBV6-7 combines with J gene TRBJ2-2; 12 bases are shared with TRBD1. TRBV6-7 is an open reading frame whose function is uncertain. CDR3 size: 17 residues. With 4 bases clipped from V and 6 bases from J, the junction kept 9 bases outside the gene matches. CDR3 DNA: TGTGCCAGCAGTTTCGGGACAGGGGGCATCTCTTCCGGGGAGCTGTTTTTT. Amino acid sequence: CASSFGTGGISSGELFF.

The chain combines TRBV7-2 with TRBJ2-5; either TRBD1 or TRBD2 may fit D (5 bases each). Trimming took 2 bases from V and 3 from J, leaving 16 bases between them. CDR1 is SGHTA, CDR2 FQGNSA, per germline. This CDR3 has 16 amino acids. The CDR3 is CASSLRGSGKEETQYF. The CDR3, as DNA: TGTGCCAGCAGCTTACGGGGCAGCGGAAAAGAAGAGACCCAGTACTTC.

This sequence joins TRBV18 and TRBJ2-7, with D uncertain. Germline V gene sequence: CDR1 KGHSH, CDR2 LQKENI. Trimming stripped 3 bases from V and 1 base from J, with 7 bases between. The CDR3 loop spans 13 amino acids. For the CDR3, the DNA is TGTGCCAGCTCACCGCTCCCTTCCTACGAGCAGTACTTC. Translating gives CASSPLPSYEQYF.

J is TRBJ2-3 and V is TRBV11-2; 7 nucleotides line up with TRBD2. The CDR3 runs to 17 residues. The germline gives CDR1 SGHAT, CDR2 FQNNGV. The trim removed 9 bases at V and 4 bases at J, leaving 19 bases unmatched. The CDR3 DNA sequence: TGTGCCAGTACTGGTAACGCGGGGGTTCCTGGGGCAGATACGCAGTATTTT. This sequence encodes CASTGNAGVPGADTQYF.

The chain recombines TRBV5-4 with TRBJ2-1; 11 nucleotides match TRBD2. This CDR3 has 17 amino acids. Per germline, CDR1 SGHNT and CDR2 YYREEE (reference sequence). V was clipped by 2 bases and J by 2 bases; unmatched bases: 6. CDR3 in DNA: TGTGCCAGCAGCTTAACTAGCGGGAGTCTTGCCTACAATGAGCAGTTCTTC. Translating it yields CASSLTSGSLAYNEQFF. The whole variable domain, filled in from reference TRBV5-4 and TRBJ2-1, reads ETGVTQSPTHLIKTRGQQVTLRCSSQSGHNTVSWYQQALGQGPQFIFQYYREEENGRGNFPPRFSGLQFPNYSSELNVNALELDDSALYLCASSLTSGSLAYNEQFFGPGTRLTVL.

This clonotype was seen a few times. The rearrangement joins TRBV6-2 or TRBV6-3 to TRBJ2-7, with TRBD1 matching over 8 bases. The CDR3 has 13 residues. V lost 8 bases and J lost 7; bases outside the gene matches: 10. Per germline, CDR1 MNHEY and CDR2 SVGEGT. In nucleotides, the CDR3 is TGTGCCAGCGCCCAGGACAGGGCAGGGGAGCAGTACTTC. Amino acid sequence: CASAQDRAGEQYF.

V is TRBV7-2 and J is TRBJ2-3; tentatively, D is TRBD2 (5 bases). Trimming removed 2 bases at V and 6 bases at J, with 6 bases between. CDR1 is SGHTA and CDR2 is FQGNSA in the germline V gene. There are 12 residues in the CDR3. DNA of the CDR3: TGTGCCAGCAGCTTATCGGGGGATACGCAGTATTTT. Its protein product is CASSLSGDTQYF.

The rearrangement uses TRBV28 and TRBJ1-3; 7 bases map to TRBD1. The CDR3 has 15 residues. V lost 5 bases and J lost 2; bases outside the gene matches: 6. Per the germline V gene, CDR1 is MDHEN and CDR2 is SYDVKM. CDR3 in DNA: TGTGCCAGCAGTACAGGGGAAGAACCTGGAAACACCATATATTTT. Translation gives CASSTGEEPGNTIYF.

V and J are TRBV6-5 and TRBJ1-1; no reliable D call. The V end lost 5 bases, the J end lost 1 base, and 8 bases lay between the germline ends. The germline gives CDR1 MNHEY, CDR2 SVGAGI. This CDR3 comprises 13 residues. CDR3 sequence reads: CASSLEENTEAFF. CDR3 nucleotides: TGTGCCAGCAGTCTGGAGGAGAACACTGAAGCTTTCTTT.